Listed below are T cell receptor beta chains from one sample, sequenced in a study of cytomegalovirus exposure and HLA in healthy donors. The protocol was immunoSEQ multiplex PCR, while the TCRdb copy is restricted to in-frame clones and leaves out a portion. This sample has fewer than 200,000 clones, with approximately 86% found just once. Sequenced sample: PBMCs. These receptors all come from a woman between 18 and 29 years old in good health and CMV-seronegative. The CDR3 runs from the conserved cysteine through the conserved F or W. The order of the fields is V gene, clone size, CDR3 length, J gene, D gene, CDR3 protein, CDR3 DNA. A D gene is named only where the DNA matches it firmly. Clone size, where shown, is once, few, many, or a class for clones that have expanded.

V: TRBV6-1; size: .; length: 15; J: TRBJ1-4; D: .; CDR3: CASSEATGFNEKLFF; DNA: TGTGCCAGCAGTGAAGCTACAGGGTTTAATGAAAAACTGTTTTTT
V: TRBV6-1; size: .; length: 14; J: TRBJ2-7; D: .; CDR3: CASSEQKGQGEQYF; DNA: TGTGCCAGCAGTGAACAAAAGGGTCAGGGCGAGCAGTACTTC
V: TRBV6-5; size: .; length: 14; J: TRBJ1-5; D: .; CDR3: CASSPPGSNQPQHF; DNA: TGTGCCAGCAGCCCCCCCGGTAGCAATCAGCCCCAGCATTTT
V: TRBV10-3; size: once; length: 13; J: TRBJ2-5; D: .; CDR3: CAISPSEGETQYF; DNA: TGTGCCATCAGCCCTTCGGAGGGGGAGACCCAGTACTTC
V: TRBV4-1; size: .; length: 13; J: TRBJ1-1; D: .; CDR3: CASSQAGVTEAFF; DNA: TGCGCCAGCAGCCAAGCAGGGGTCACTGAAGCTTTCTTT
V: TRBV9; size: .; length: 19; J: TRBJ2-2; D: TRBD2; CDR3: CASSVSPGLAGVNTGELFF; DNA: TGTGCCAGCAGCGTTTCACCGGGACTAGCGGGGGTGAACACCGGGGAGCTGTTTTTT
V: TRBV19; size: .; length: 16; J: TRBJ2-2; D: .; CDR3: CASSIDRTVYTGELFF; DNA: TGTGCCAGTAGTATAGACCGGACAGTGTACACCGGGGAGCTGTTTTTT
V: TRBV6-1; size: .; length: 13; J: TRBJ2-7; D: TRBD2; CDR3: CASSEGREYEQYF; DNA: TGTGCCAGCAGTGAAGGGCGGGAGTACGAGCAGTACTTC
V: TRBV18; size: .; length: 16; J: TRBJ2-7; D: .; CDR3: CASSPSSGSGSYEQYF; DNA: TGTGCCAGCTCCCCCTCTTCCGGGTCTGGCTCCTACGAGCAGTACTTC
V: TRBV9; size: .; length: 15; J: TRBJ1-6; D: .; CDR3: CASSVEGHLNSPLHF; DNA: TGTGCCAGCAGCGTAGAAGGACATTTGAATTCACCCCTCCACTTT